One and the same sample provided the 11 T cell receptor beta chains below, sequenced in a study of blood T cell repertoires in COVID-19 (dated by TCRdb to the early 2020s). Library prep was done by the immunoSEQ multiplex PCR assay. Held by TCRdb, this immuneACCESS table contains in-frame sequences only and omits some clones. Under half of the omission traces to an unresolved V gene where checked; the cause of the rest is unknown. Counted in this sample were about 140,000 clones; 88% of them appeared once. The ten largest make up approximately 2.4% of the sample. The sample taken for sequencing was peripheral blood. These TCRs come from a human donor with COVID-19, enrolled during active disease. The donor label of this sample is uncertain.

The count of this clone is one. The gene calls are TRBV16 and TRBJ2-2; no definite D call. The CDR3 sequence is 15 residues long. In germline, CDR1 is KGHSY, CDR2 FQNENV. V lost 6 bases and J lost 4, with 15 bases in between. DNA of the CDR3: TGTGCCAGCAGTCCCCTCGAGTCCTTCACCGGGGAGCTGTTTTTT. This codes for CASSPLESFTGELFF. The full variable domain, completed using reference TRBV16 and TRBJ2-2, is GEEVAQTPKHLVRGEGQKAKLYCAPIKGHSYVFWYQQVLKNEFKFLISFQNENVFDETGMPKERFSAKCLPNSPCSLEIQATKLEDSAVYFCASSPLESFTGELFFGEGSRLTVL.

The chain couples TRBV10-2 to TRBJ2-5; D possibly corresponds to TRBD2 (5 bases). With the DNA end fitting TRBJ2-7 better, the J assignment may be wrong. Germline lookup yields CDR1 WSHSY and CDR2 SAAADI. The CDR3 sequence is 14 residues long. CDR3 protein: CASSDPGTTYEQYF. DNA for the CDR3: TGCGCCAGCAGTGACCCGGGAACGACCTACGAGCAGTACTTC.

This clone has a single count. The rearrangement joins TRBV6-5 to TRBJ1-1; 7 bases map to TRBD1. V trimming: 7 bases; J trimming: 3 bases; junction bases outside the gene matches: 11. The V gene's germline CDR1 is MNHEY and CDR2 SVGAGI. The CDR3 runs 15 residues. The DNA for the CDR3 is TGTGCCAGCAACAGGGGCGTCCGTTGGGACACTGAAGCTTTCTTT. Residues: CASNRGVRWDTEAFF.

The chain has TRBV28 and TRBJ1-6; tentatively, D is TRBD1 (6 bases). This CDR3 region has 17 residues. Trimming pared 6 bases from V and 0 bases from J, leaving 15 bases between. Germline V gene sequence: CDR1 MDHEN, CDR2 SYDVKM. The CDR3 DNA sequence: TGTGCCAGCAGCTACGGACAGCCGAGCTCCTATAATTCACCCCTCCACTTT. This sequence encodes CASSYGQPSSYNSPLHF.

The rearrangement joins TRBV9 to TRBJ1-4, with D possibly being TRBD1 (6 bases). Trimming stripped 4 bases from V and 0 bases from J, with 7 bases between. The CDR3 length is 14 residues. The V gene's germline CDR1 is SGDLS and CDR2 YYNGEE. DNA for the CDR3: TGTGCCAGCAGCCGGACAGCAACTAATGAAAAACTGTTTTTT. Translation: CASSRTATNEKLFF.

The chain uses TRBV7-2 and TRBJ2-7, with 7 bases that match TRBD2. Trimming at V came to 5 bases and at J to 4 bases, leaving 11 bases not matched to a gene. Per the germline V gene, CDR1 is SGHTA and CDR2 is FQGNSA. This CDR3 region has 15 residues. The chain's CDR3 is CASSPAGGKGYEQYF. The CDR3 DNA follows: TGTGCCAGCAGCCCGGCCGGGGGGAAAGGATACGAGCAGTACTTC.

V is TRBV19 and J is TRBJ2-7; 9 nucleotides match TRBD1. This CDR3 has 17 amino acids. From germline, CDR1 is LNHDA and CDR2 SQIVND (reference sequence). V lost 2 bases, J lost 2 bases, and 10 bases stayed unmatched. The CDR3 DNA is TGTGCCAGTAGTATAAACGGAGGGACAGGGAGTACCTACGAGCAGTACTTC. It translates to CASSINGGTGSTYEQYF.

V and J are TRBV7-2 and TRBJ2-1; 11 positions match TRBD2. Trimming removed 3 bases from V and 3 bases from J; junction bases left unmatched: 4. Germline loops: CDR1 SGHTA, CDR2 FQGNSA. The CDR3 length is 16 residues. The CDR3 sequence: CASSLSTSGGYNEQFF. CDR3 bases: TGTGCCAGCAGCTTGTCAACTAGCGGGGGCTACAATGAGCAGTTCTTC.

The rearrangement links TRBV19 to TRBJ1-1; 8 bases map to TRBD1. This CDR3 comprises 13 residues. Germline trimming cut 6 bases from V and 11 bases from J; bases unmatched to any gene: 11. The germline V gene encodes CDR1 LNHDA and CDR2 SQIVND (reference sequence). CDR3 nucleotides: TGTGCCAGTAGCCTAGGACAGGGTGGAACGGCTTTCTTT. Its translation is CASSLGQGGTAFF.

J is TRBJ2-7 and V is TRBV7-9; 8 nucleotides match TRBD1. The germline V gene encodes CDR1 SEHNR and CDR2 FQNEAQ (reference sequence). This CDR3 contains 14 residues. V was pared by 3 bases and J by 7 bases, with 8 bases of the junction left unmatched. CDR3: CASSLPGQGPEQYF. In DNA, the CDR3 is TGTGCCAGCAGCTTGCCCGGACAGGGACCAGAGCAGTACTTC. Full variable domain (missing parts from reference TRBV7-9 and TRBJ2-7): DTGVSQNPRHKITKRGQNVTFRCDPISEHNRLYWYRQTLGQGPEFLTYFQNEAQLEKSRLLSDRFSAERPKGSFSTLEIQRTEQGDSAMYLCASSLPGQGPEQYFGPGTRLTVT.

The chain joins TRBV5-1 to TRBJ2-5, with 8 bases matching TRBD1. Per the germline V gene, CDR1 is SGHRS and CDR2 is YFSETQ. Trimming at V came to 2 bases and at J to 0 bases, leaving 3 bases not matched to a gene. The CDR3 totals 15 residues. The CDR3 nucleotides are TGCGCCAGCAGCTTAAGGACAGGGCACCAAGAGACCCAGTACTTC. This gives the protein CASSLRTGHQETQYF.